One sample yielded the 13 T cell receptor beta chains listed below, sequenced in a study of blood T cell repertoires in COVID-19. Clones were read by immunoSEQ multiplex PCR, and TCRdb kept only the in-frame ones, dropping some. Of about 130,000 clones listed, about 86% are singletons. The sample taken for sequencing was peripheral blood. These TCRs come from a woman aged 55 to 70 with active or convalescent COVID-19.

The V gene is TRBV4-1, the J gene TRBJ2-1; D not resolved. Between the trimmed V and J ends, which lost 6 bases and 0 bases, there was a span of 9 bases. CDR3 length equals 14 residues. Germline CDR1 MGHRA, CDR2 YSYEKL. CDR3 sequence reads: CASSERSSYNEQFF. The CDR3 DNA reads as TGCGCCAGCAGTGAAAGGAGCTCCTACAATGAGCAGTTCTTC.

The chain has TRBV10-3 and TRBJ1-1, with D possibly matching TRBD1 (5 bases). Germline CDR1 and CDR2: ENHRY and SYGVKD. The CDR3 loop spans 16 amino acids. Trimming took off 11 bases at V and 0 bases at J, with 22 bases between the two ends. The DNA for the CDR3 is TGTGCCGTGAGGATGACAGATCCCTCTATGAACACTGAAGCTTTCTTT. This translates into CAVRMTDPSMNTEAFF.

V gene TRBV6-2 or TRBV6-3 combines with J gene TRBJ2-1, with 14 nucleotides matching TRBD2. J was trimmed by 6 bases and V by 5 bases; bases with no gene match: 9. Germline CDR1 is MNHEY and CDR2 is SVGEGT. The CDR3 is 17 residues long. The CDR3 DNA reads TGTGCCAGCAGTACCCGACTAGCGGGAGGGCCCCTCAATGAGCAGTTCTTC. This codes for CASSTRLAGGPLNEQFF.

The V and J genes are TRBV18 and TRBJ2-1; 8 bases map to TRBD2. Per germline, CDR1 KGHSH and CDR2 LQKENI. CDR3 size: 14 residues. V shed 4 bases, J shed 3 bases, and the junction held 2 bases outside the gene matches. CDR3 amino acids: CASSQGLVYNEQFF. The CDR3 DNA follows: TGTGCCAGCTCACAGGGACTAGTCTACAATGAGCAGTTCTTC. Looking up the rest from reference TRBV18 and TRBJ2-1 gives the full variable domain: NAGVMQNPRHLVRRRGQEARLRCSPMKGHSHVYWYRQLPEEGLKFMVYLQKENIIDESGMPKERFSAEFPKEGPSILRIQQVVRGDSAAYFCASSQGLVYNEQFFGPGTRLTVL.

The genes are TRBV28 and TRBJ1-5; D is unresolved. The length of the CDR3 is 14 residues. Deletions cut 7 bases from V and 0 bases from J, with 10 bases between. Germline V gives CDR1 MDHEN, CDR2 SYDVKM. CDR3 in DNA: TGTGCCAGCATAACAGCCTTTAGCAATCAGCCCCAGCATTTT. It yields the protein CASITAFSNQPQHF.

This clone was found once. The chain joins TRBV4-1 to TRBJ2-1; the match to TRBD2 covers 9 bases. The CDR3 extends over 17 amino acids. Germline CDR1 MGHRA, CDR2 YSYEKL. V was clipped by 1 base and J by 7 bases; unmatched bases: 11. This chain's CDR3 is CASSQGESIAGENEQFF. DNA of the CDR3: TGCGCCAGCAGCCAAGGAGAATCGATAGCGGGAGAGAATGAGCAGTTCTTC.

The table lists this clone with a few counts. DNA for the CDR3: TGTGCCAGCAGCAACCGACTCGTACAGGGTAAAGAAGCTTTCTTT. Residues: CASSNRLVQGKEAFF. The chain recombines TRBV3-1 (or the pseudogene TRBV3-2) with TRBJ1-1; tentative D call: TRBD1 (6 bases). Between the trimmed V and J ends, which lost 5 bases and 8 bases, there was a span of 21 bases. The germline V gene has CDR1 LGHDT and CDR2 YNNKEL (reference sequence). The CDR3 consists of 15 residues.

This rearrangement joins TRBV2 to TRBJ1-6, with D possibly matching TRBD1 (5 bases). The germline V gene has CDR1 SNHLY and CDR2 FYNNEI. The V and J ends lost 6 bases and 2 bases respectively, with 11 bases between them. The CDR3 contains 15 residues. The CDR3 region has the DNA TGTGCCAGCAGCCAGACAGAGACCTATAATTCACCCCTCCACTTT. It encodes CASSQTETYNSPLHF. Combining the CDR3 with reference TRBV2 and TRBJ1-6 gives the whole variable domain EPEVTQTPSHQVTQMGQEVILRCVPISNHLYFYWYRQILGQKVEFLVSFYNNEISEKSEIFDDQFSVERPDGSNFTLKIRSTKLEDSAMYFCASSQTETYNSPLHFGNGTRLTVT.

This clone was found a few times. The chain is built from TRBV19 and TRBJ1-2, with 9 bases matching TRBD1. Trimming at V came to 8 bases and at J to 2 bases, leaving 15 bases not matched to a gene. The germline V gene has CDR1 LNHDA and CDR2 SQIVND (reference sequence). The CDR3 length is 17 residues. The DNA for the CDR3 is TGTGCCAGTTGGACCCTGGGACAGGGAGGATCCAACTATGGCTACACCTTC. This sequence encodes CASWTLGQGGSNYGYTF.

This chain joins TRBV6-2 or TRBV6-3 and TRBJ2-5, with TRBD2 as a possible D gene (5 bases). Deletions cut 2 bases from V and 9 bases from J, with 19 bases between. Germline lookup yields CDR1 MNHEY and CDR2 SVGEGT. The CDR3 has 15 residues. The CDR3 nucleotides are TGTGCCAGCAGTTACGGGAGACACCTTTTCGAAGCCCAGTACTTC. It is translated as CASSYGRHLFEAQYF.

The genes are TRBV30 and TRBJ1-2; no clear D. Trimming removed 3 bases from V and 2 bases from J, with 10 bases in between. The CDR3 runs to 13 residues. Germline CDR1 and CDR2: GTSNPN and SVGIG (reference sequence). CDR3 residues: CAWSVGSNYGYTF. As DNA, the CDR3 is TGTGCCTGGAGCGTGGGCAGCAACTATGGCTACACCTTC.

This clone was seen just once. This chain joins TRBV10-2 and TRBJ1-5; D not resolved. Germline CDR1 and CDR2: WSHSY and SAAADI. V was pared by 4 bases and J by 0 bases, with 7 bases between. The CDR3 is 14 residues long. The CDR3 loop reads CASSASYSNQPQHF. CDR3 DNA: TGCGCCAGCAGTGCCAGTTATAGCAATCAGCCCCAGCATTTT.

This clone was recorded a few times. The chain combines TRBV20-1 with TRBJ1-1; D is uncertain. Trimming took off 3 bases at V and 0 bases at J, with 11 bases between the two ends. The germline gives CDR1 DFQATT, CDR2 SNEGSKA (reference sequence). The CDR3 consists of 14 residues. The CDR3 sequence: CSASRSSMNTEAFF. CDR3 in DNA: TGCAGTGCTAGTCGGAGTTCAATGAACACTGAAGCTTTCTTT.